Presented here are 20 T cell receptor beta chains from one specimen sequenced in a study of control samples from healthy donors and cancer patients. Assay used: immunoSEQ multiplex PCR; TCRdb lists only in-frame clones, some missing. The repertoire holds 70,000 to 80,000 clones, roughly 90% seen once, with 4% in the top ten. Sequencing input: blood. The receptors shown here come from a woman aged 45-65 years in good health.

The J gene is TRBJ2-3, the V gene TRBV2, with D perhaps matching TRBD2 (6 bases). The germline CDR1 and CDR2 sequences are SNHLY and FYNNEI. This CDR3 region has 17 residues. V dropped 6 bases and J dropped 2 bases, with 21 bases sitting between them. The CDR3 DNA sequence: TGTGCCAGCAGCGAATCTCGACTAGACCCTTACACAGATACGCAGTATTTT. Translated: CASSESRLDPYTDTQYF.

This clone was detected once. This chain connects TRBV28 to TRBJ2-7; D remains unclear. This CDR3 region has 13 residues. V dropped 7 bases and J dropped 4 bases, with 14 bases sitting between them. CDR1 is MDHEN, CDR2 SYDVKM, per germline. In nucleotides, the CDR3 is TGTGCCAGCATCGAAGGTCGGAGTTACGAGCAGTACTTC. It specifies CASIEGRSYEQYF.

CDR3 coding DNA: TGTGCCAGCAGCCCCACCCGGGACATAACGAACACCGGGGAGCTGTTTTTT. This encodes CASSPTRDITNTGELFF. V is TRBV3-1 (or the pseudogene TRBV3-2) and J is TRBJ2-2; TRBD1 might be the D (6 bases). This CDR3 is 17 amino acids long. Germline CDR1 is LGHDT and CDR2 is YNNKEL (reference sequence). Trimming took 4 bases from V and 0 from J, leaving 15 bases between them.

This rearrangement joins TRBV5-1 to TRBJ2-3; tentative D call: TRBD2 (6 bases). The CDR3 totals 15 residues. From germline, CDR1 is SGHRS and CDR2 YFSETQ. V was clipped by 0 bases and J by 4 bases, with 12 bases between them. The CDR3 nucleotides read TGCGCCAGCAGCTTGGAGGCTAGCGCTTCAGATACGCAGTATTTT. This sequence encodes CASSLEASASDTQYF. The full variable domain, in which reference TRBV5-1 and TRBJ2-3 provide the parts outside the CDR3, is KAGVTQTPRYLIKTRGQQVTLSCSPISGHRSVSWYQQTPGQGLQFLFEYFSETQRNKGNFPGRFSGRQFSNSRSEMNVSTLELGDSALYLCASSLEASASDTQYFGPGTRLTVL.

The V and J genes are TRBV2 and TRBJ1-4; possible D gene TRBD1, 5 bases. Germline lookup yields CDR1 SNHLY and CDR2 FYNNEI. The CDR3 runs to 13 residues. The V and J ends lost 6 bases and 4 bases respectively, with 9 bases between them. The CDR3 here is CASSQGGNEKLFF. DNA for the CDR3: TGTGCCAGCAGCCAGGGAGGTAATGAAAAACTGTTTTTT. The full variable domain, its missing parts supplied by reference TRBV2 and TRBJ1-4, is EPEVTQTPSHQVTQMGQEVILRCVPISNHLYFYWYRQILGQKVEFLVSFYNNEISEKSEIFDDQFSVERPDGSNFTLKIRSTKLEDSAMYFCASSQGGNEKLFFGSGTQLSVL.

The chain combines TRBV29-1 with TRBJ1-1, with TRBD1 matching 9 bases. Germline V lookup: CDR1 SQVTM, CDR2 ANQGSEA. V shed 6 bases and J 4 bases; nucleotides not matched to a gene: 9. This CDR3 contains 14 residues. DNA for the CDR3: TGCAGCGTCAACAGGGGGCGCATTGCCACTGAAGCTTTCTTT. Translating it yields CSVNRGRIATEAFF.

The genes are TRBV3-1 (or the pseudogene TRBV3-2) and TRBJ2-2; no definite D call. The germline V and J ends were trimmed by 7 bases and 5 bases, with 14 bases remaining between them. Germline V CDR1 and CDR2: LGHDT, YNNKEL (reference sequence). This CDR3 region has 14 residues. The CDR3 sequence: CASTLLGITGELFF. The CDR3 DNA sequence: TGTGCCAGCACCCTCCTGGGGATTACCGGGGAGCTGTTTTTT.

This chain joins TRBV2 and TRBJ2-1, with TRBD2 identical over 11 bases. The CDR3 runs to 14 residues. Germline V lookup: CDR1 SNHLY, CDR2 FYNNEI. Unmatched junction bases numbered 2, after V lost 4 bases and J lost 6 bases. CDR3 in DNA: TGTGCCAGCAGTGTAGCGGGAGGGCCCAATGAGCAGTTCTTC. This encodes CASSVAGGPNEQFF.

The V gene is TRBV15, the J gene TRBJ2-5; D unresolved. Trimming cost V 1 base and J 1 base, with 7 bases left between them. Germline V gene lookup returns CDR1 LNHNV and CDR2 YYDKDF (reference sequence). CDR3 length: 14 residues. The CDR3, as DNA: TGTGCCACCAGCAGAGGACGACTCCAAGAGACCCAGTACTTC. This translates into CATSRGRLQETQYF. The full variable domain, in which reference TRBV15 and TRBJ2-5 provide the parts outside the CDR3, is DAMVIQNPRYQVTQFGKPVTLSCSQTLNHNVMYWYQQKSSQAPKLLFHYYDKDFNNEADTPDNFQSRRPNTSFCFLDIRSPGLGDTAMYLCATSRGRLQETQYFGPGTRLLVL.

The chain joins TRBV5-4 to TRBJ2-3; no firm D call. CDR1 is SGHNT and CDR2 is YYREEE in the germline V gene (reference sequence). This CDR3 spans 15 amino acids. V was trimmed by 0 bases and J by 0 bases, leaving 8 bases between them. CDR3 nucleotide sequence: TGTGCCAGCAGCTTGGTGGTGGGTAGCACAGATACGCAGTATTTT. Encoded protein: CASSLVVGSTDTQYF.

V and J are TRBV28 and TRBJ1-5; 8 positions agree with TRBD1. Trimming at V came to 5 bases and at J to 3 bases, leaving 6 bases not matched to a gene. Germline V gene lookup returns CDR1 MDHEN and CDR2 SYDVKM. The CDR3 loop spans 15 amino acids. Here the CDR3 reads CASSPPGGLNQPQHF. In nucleotides, the CDR3 is TGTGCCAGCAGTCCCCCAGGGGGCCTCAATCAGCCCCAGCATTTT. The variable domain in full, with the rest retrieved from reference TRBV28 and TRBJ1-5, is DVKVTQSSRYLVKRTGEKVFLECVQDMDHENMFWYRQDPGLGLRLIYFSYDVKMKEKGDIPEGYSVSREKKERFSLILESASTNQTSMYLCASSPPGGLNQPQHFGDGTRLSIL.

The rearrangement joins TRBV4-1 to TRBJ1-6; no firm D call. Germline V lookup: CDR1 MGHRA, CDR2 YSYEKL. The CDR3 is made up of 17 amino acids. Deletions cut 1 base from V and 5 bases from J, with 15 bases between. This CDR3 reads CASSQGKNWPNNSPLHF. The CDR3 DNA reads TGCGCCAGCAGCCAAGGGAAGAACTGGCCTAATAATTCACCCCTCCACTTT.

V and J are TRBV7-2 and TRBJ2-7; D is perhaps TRBD1 (6 bases). The germline V gene encodes CDR1 SGHTA and CDR2 FQGNSA. There are 15 residues in the CDR3. Trimming removed 1 base at V and 2 bases at J, with 12 bases between. In DNA, the CDR3 is TGTGCCAGCAGCTTAGAATGGGACAAAACCTACGAGCAGTACTTC. Encoded protein: CASSLEWDKTYEQYF.

The rearrangement uses TRBV28 and TRBJ1-4; D remains ambiguous. Germline values: CDR1 MDHEN, CDR2 SYDVKM. V was clipped by 6 bases and J by 7 bases, with 15 bases between them. The CDR3 is 14 amino acids. CDR3 protein: CASSTTLAGEKLFF. Written as DNA, the CDR3 is TGTGCCAGCAGCACTACCTTGGCGGGTGAAAAACTGTTTTTT.

V and J are TRBV6-5 and TRBJ2-1; maybe TRBD1 (6 bases). Trimming removed 7 bases at V and 4 bases at J, with 17 bases between. This CDR3 contains 15 residues. The germline CDR1 and CDR2 sequences are MNHEY and SVGAGI. CDR3 sequence: CASTSWGQVYNEQFF. In DNA form, the CDR3 reads TGTGCCAGCACCTCCTGGGGGCAAGTTTACAATGAGCAGTTCTTC.

The chain recombines TRBV7-9 with TRBJ1-2; tentatively, D is TRBD1 (5 bases). The germline gives CDR1 SEHNR, CDR2 FQNEAQ (reference sequence). The CDR3 has 18 amino acids. V lost 6 bases, J lost 2 bases, and 25 bases lay in between. The CDR3 is CASSLAPGPERTNYGYTF. As DNA, the CDR3 is TGTGCCAGCAGTCTAGCCCCGGGACCCGAAAGGACAAACTATGGCTACACCTTC.

The chain has TRBV3-1 (or the pseudogene TRBV3-2) and TRBJ2-3; weak D call: TRBD2 (6 bases). This CDR3 has 17 residues. Germline V gene data show CDR1 as LGHDT and CDR2 as YNNKEL (reference sequence). The V gene lost 0 bases and the J gene lost 0 bases, with 13 bases spanning the gap. CDR3 in amino acids: CASSQDTREVSTDTQYF. CDR3 DNA: TGTGCCAGCAGCCAAGATACGAGGGAGGTGAGCACAGATACGCAGTATTTT.

This chain connects TRBV4-1 to TRBJ2-3; the match to TRBD2 covers 7 bases. Looked up from germline, CDR1 is MGHRA and CDR2 is YSYEKL. Unmatched junction bases numbered 9, after V lost 0 bases and J lost 0 bases. The CDR3 extends over 18 amino acids. DNA for the CDR3: TGCGCCAGCAGCCAAGATAGGAGAGGACTAGTGAGCACAGATACGCAGTATTTT. Its protein product is CASSQDRRGLVSTDTQYF.

The V call is TRBV6-5, the J call TRBJ1-1, with D possibly TRBD1 on 5 matching bases. This CDR3 spans 15 amino acids. The V end was cut by 0 bases, the J end by 4 bases, with 12 bases between. CDR1 MNHEY and CDR2 SVGAGI come from the germline V gene. The CDR3 protein is CASSYSPGSGTEAFF. The CDR3 region has the DNA TGTGCCAGCAGTTACTCCCCAGGGAGCGGCACTGAAGCTTTCTTT.

This chain connects TRBV4-1 to TRBJ2-2, with D uncertain. Trimming left V 0 bases short and J 0 bases short, with 17 bases between. This CDR3 is 19 amino acids long. Germline V gene lookup returns CDR1 MGHRA and CDR2 YSYEKL. CDR3 bases: TGCGCCAGCAGCCAAGATCCCCGAGAAGTTACCGCGAACACCGGGGAGCTGTTTTTT. Its translation: CASSQDPREVTANTGELFF.